This TCR beta chain was identified in a study of T cell responses to AZD1222 COVID-19 vaccine. Some clones are missing from TCRdb's copy, which holds only in-frame ones; the method was immunoSEQ multiplex PCR. The sample carries 120,000 to 150,000 clones, roughly 80% recorded once. Concerning this clone: Its antigen is not identified.

V shed 5 bases and J 2 bases; nucleotides not matched to a gene: 7. Germline V gene sequence: CDR1 MGHRA, CDR2 YSYEKL. The CDR3 loop spans 15 amino acids. Study observations and caveats: The CD4 TCRs associated with vaccination extended across spike and predominated at 160-218 and 743-854.

This sample comprised peripheral blood, obtained on day 0 of MenACWY control vaccination. This clonotype was obtained from an adult in good health. This chain links TRBV4-1 with TRBJ2-3; 7 positions agree with TRBD2. The CDR3, as DNA: TGCGCCAGCAGCTACCGCGGACTAGACACAGATACGCAGTATTTT. Residues: CASSYRGLDTDTQYF.